The entry that follows covers one TCR beta chain sequence. The target antigen is unknown. One junction end disagrees with the germline gene, perhaps due to a read error. Other DNA sequences in the sample encode the same CDR3. The CDR3 spans 15 residues. CDR1 is MNHNS, CDR2 SASEGT, per germline. The sample is drawn from a study of cytomegalovirus exposure and HLA in healthy donors. For the study at large: In terms of ancestry, the Caucasian-associated cluster contained more than 65% of the 300 to 400 genotyped donors. Points from the study as a whole: Highly shared variants forming one cluster were likely a sequencing artifact. HLA allele associations emerged for around 16,000 TCR beta sequences in a later analysis, at 0.05 false discovery rate.

The primer mix had 60 Vbeta and 13 Jbeta primers. The assay was immunoSEQ multiplex PCR, and TCRdb's table has in-frame clones only and misses some. The sample has about 55,000 clones, 77% seen once. What was sequenced was PBMCs. J is TRBJ1-2 and V is TRBV6-1; 7 bases are shared with TRBD1. This TCR was sampled from a female donor in good health and CMV-seronegative. CDR3 DNA sequence: TGTGCTAGCAGTGAAGACCGGGACAGACTATATGGCTACACCTTC. Protein: CASSEDRDRLYGYTF.